These 22 T cell receptor beta chains were all obtained from the same sample, sequenced in a study of blood T cell repertoires in COVID-19. The repertoire was sequenced with immunoSEQ multiplex PCR; TCRdb's copy has only in-frame clones and lacks some. The sample has approximately 210,000 clones; more than 75% are singletons. The sample comprised peripheral blood. Receptors were obtained from a man aged 50-60 years with COVID-19, enrolled during active disease.

This chain uses TRBV5-5 with TRBJ2-5, with D perhaps matching TRBD2 (6 bases). This CDR3 has 14 residues. Germline V lookup: CDR1 SGHKS, CDR2 YYEKEE (reference sequence). V dropped 3 bases and J dropped 0 bases, with 9 bases sitting between them. CDR3 sequence: CASSSGLNQETQYF. Written as DNA, the CDR3 is TGTGCCAGCAGCTCCGGACTAAACCAAGAGACCCAGTACTTC.

The chain has TRBV27 and TRBJ2-6, with 12 bases fitting TRBD1. The J segment lost 0 bases and the V segment lost 3 bases, leaving 6 bases of the junction unmatched. CDR3 size: 19 residues. Germline CDR1 reads MNHEY; CDR2 reads SMNVEV (reference sequence). This CDR3 reads CASSFSGTGGHSGANVLTF. The CDR3 bases are TGTGCCAGCAGTTTCTCCGGGACAGGGGGCCACTCTGGGGCCAACGTCCTGACTTTC.

Only a few counts were recorded for this clone. The rearrangement joins TRBV2 to TRBJ2-7, with a possible D match to TRBD1 (6 bases). Trimming removed 5 bases at V and 3 bases at J, with 14 bases between. CDR1 and CDR2 (germline): SNHLY, FYNNEI. The CDR3 loop spans 14 amino acids. CDR3 in amino acids: CASSLQGIGYEQYF. In nucleotides, the CDR3 is TGTGCCAGCAGTCTACAGGGTATCGGCTACGAGCAGTACTTC.

The chain couples TRBV5-1 to TRBJ2-1, with D hard to call. Trimming stripped 3 bases from V and 2 bases from J, with 12 bases between. The germline V gene has CDR1 SGHRS and CDR2 YFSETQ. The CDR3 totals 15 residues. CDR3 DNA sequence: TGCGCCAGCAGCTCCACTCCCTCCACCTACAATGAGCAGTTCTTC. This sequence encodes CASSSTPSTYNEQFF.

The CDR3 reads CAIGRRGENQPQHF. DNA for the CDR3: TGTGCCATCGGACGCAGGGGCGAGAATCAGCCCCAGCATTTT. The J gene is TRBJ1-5, the V gene TRBV10-3; D possibly corresponds to TRBD1 (6 bases). The CDR3 extends over 14 amino acids. CDR1 and CDR2 from the germline V gene are ENHRY and SYGVKD. The V gene lost 8 bases and the J gene lost 4 bases, with 15 bases spanning the gap.

This clone was seen only once. CDR3 sequence reads: CASSYSSSGGNNEQFF. The CDR3 DNA follows: TGTGCCAGCAGTTACTCGAGTAGCGGGGGGAATAATGAGCAGTTCTTC. This chain uses TRBV6-5 with TRBJ2-1; 10 nucleotides agree with TRBD2. The CDR3 sequence is 16 residues long. The germline CDR1 and CDR2 sequences are MNHEY and SVGAGI. Unmatched junction bases numbered 6, after V lost 0 bases and J lost 7 bases.

This chain uses TRBV6-5 with TRBJ1-2; D gene unclear. The ends were cut back, 0 bases at V and 5 bases at J, with 13 bases in the middle. The length of the CDR3 is 15 residues. In germline, CDR1 is MNHEY, CDR2 SVGAGI. This CDR3 reads CASSYSSQNGYGYTF. The DNA of the CDR3 is TGTGCCAGCAGTTACTCGTCACAGAATGGGTATGGCTACACCTTC.

The chain is built from TRBV2 and TRBJ1-2; TRBD1 might be the D (6 bases). The length of the CDR3 is 11 residues. The germline V gene encodes CDR1 SNHLY and CDR2 FYNNEI. V lost 7 bases, J lost 7 bases, and 10 bases lay in between. The chain's CDR3 is CASKETGGYTF. In nucleotides, the CDR3 is TGTGCCAGCAAAGAGACAGGTGGCTACACCTTC.

The chain combines TRBV29-1 with TRBJ2-1; D is unclear. Trimming pared 4 bases from V and 7 bases from J, leaving 17 bases between. The germline gives CDR1 SQVTM, CDR2 ANQGSEA. The CDR3 loop spans 14 amino acids. The CDR3 loop is CSVVVVETANEQFF. As DNA, the CDR3 is TGCAGCGTTGTGGTGGTGGAGACGGCAAATGAGCAGTTCTTC.

The chain couples TRBV18 to TRBJ2-3; 9 positions match TRBD1. The CDR3 covers 15 residues. Germline V gene sequence: CDR1 KGHSH, CDR2 LQKENI. The trim removed 6 bases at V and 5 bases at J, leaving 9 bases unmatched. As DNA, the CDR3 is TGTGCCAGCTCTAAGCTACAGGGGGCCGGAGATACGCAGTATTTT. Translation gives CASSKLQGAGDTQYF.

In its sample, this clone was seen once. The chain links TRBV6-1 to TRBJ2-2; 9 bases fit TRBD1. The CDR3 consists of 15 residues. V shed 6 bases and J 1 base; nucleotides not matched to a gene: 3. Germline CDR1 reads MNHNS; CDR2 reads SASEGT. The CDR3 loop reads CASSKGQGNTGELFF. In DNA, the CDR3 is TGTGCCAGCAGCAAGGGACAGGGGAACACCGGGGAGCTGTTTTTT.

This clone has just one count. J is TRBJ1-4 and V is TRBV7-8; TRBD1 might be the D (5 bases). The CDR3 spans 14 residues. Germline assignment: CDR1 SGHVS and CDR2 FQNEAQ. V was cut by 3 bases and J by 5 bases, with 10 bases left in between. Written as DNA, the CDR3 is TGTGCCAGCAGCTTCAACAGGTTCAATGAAAAACTGTTTTTT. This gives the protein CASSFNRFNEKLFF.

V and J are TRBV4-1 and TRBJ2-7; D possibly corresponds to TRBD2 (5 bases). V shed 0 bases and J shed 2 bases, with 14 bases lying between them. This CDR3 contains 16 residues. Germline assignment: CDR1 MGHRA and CDR2 YSYEKL. CDR3 bases: TGCGCCAGCAGCCAAGATCAAGCGGCAACAACCTACGAGCAGTACTTC. Encoded protein: CASSQDQAATTYEQYF.

The genes are TRBV6-5 and TRBJ1-3; 8 bases align to TRBD1. The CDR3 has 13 amino acids. V shed 5 bases and J 9 bases; nucleotides not matched to a gene: 6. Germline V gives CDR1 MNHEY, CDR2 SVGAGI. The CDR3 loop is CASSRTGLVTIYF. The CDR3 DNA reads TGTGCCAGCAGTAGGACAGGGTTAGTCACCATATATTTT.

This chain joins TRBV6-6 and TRBJ1-3, with TRBD1 matching over 8 bases. CDR1 is MNHNY and CDR2 is SVGAGI in the germline V gene (reference sequence). J gave up 1 base and V 2 bases, and 4 bases lay outside the gene matches. The CDR3 runs to 16 residues. The DNA of the CDR3 is TGTGCCAGCAGTTACGGAACAGGGGGGTCTGGAAACACCATATATTTT. Its protein product is CASSYGTGGSGNTIYF.

J is TRBJ2-1 and V is TRBV27, with 13 bases lining up with TRBD2. Germline CDR1 reads MNHEY; CDR2 reads SMNVEV (reference sequence). The V segment lost 5 bases and the J segment 5 bases; nucleotides outside the gene matches: 6. There are 16 residues in the CDR3. The CDR3 is CASSLRLAGGHNEQFF. The CDR3, as DNA: TGTGCCAGCAGTCTCCGACTAGCGGGGGGCCACAATGAGCAGTTCTTC.

V is TRBV5-1 and J is TRBJ1-3; D is perhaps TRBD1 (6 bases). The germline V gene has CDR1 SGHRS and CDR2 YFSETQ. The CDR3 spans 16 residues. Deletions cut 4 bases from V and 5 bases from J, with 19 bases between. The CDR3 sequence is CASSLGSGEIRNTIYF. The CDR3 nucleotides are TGCGCCAGCAGCCTGGGATCAGGGGAAATTAGAAACACCATATATTTT.

This sequence joins TRBV30 and TRBJ2-5, with TRBD2 matching over 9 bases. The germline V gene encodes CDR1 GTSNPN and CDR2 SVGIG (reference sequence). After removal of 3 bases from V and 4 bases from J, the junction contained 9 bases not matched to a gene. There are 15 residues in the CDR3. CDR3 bases: TGTGCCTGGAGCCTTTTAGCGGGGGTCGGAGAGACCCAGTACTTC. Encoded protein: CAWSLLAGVGETQYF.

The DNA for the CDR3 is TGTGCCAGCAAGGCAGGGGTCACCGGGGAGCTGTTTTTT. This sequence encodes CASKAGVTGELFF. The rearrangement joins TRBV6-5 to TRBJ2-2, with a tentative D call TRBD1 (6 bases). The CDR3 loop spans 13 amino acids. The V end lost 7 bases, the J end lost 4 bases, and 10 bases lay between the germline ends. Germline V CDR1 and CDR2: MNHEY, SVGAGI.

The V call is TRBV25-1, the J call TRBJ2-7; 9 bases match TRBD2. V lost 1 base, J lost 6 bases, and 7 bases stayed unmatched. CDR1 is MGHDK and CDR2 is SYGVNS in the germline V gene. This CDR3 region has 15 residues. DNA of the CDR3: TGTGCCAGCAGTGAATCAGTAGCGGGAGTGACCGAGCAGTACTTC. Protein: CASSESVAGVTEQYF.

This chain uses TRBV11-2 with TRBJ2-7, with D maybe TRBD2 (6 bases). The CDR3 has 14 amino acids. Germline V gene data show CDR1 as SGHAT and CDR2 as FQNNGV. Between the trimmed V and J ends, which lost 3 bases and 4 bases, there was a span of 13 bases. Written as DNA, the CDR3 is TGTGCCAGCAGCTTGGGGACTGTACTGTACGAGCAGTACTTC. Protein product: CASSLGTVLYEQYF.

V usage is TRBV27 and J usage is TRBJ2-7; the match to TRBD1 covers 10 bases. Germline assignment: CDR1 MNHEY and CDR2 SMNVEV (reference sequence). The CDR3 consists of 16 residues. The ends lost 2 bases at V and 4 bases at J; junction bases unmatched: 8. CDR3 residues: CASSLLLGQGIYEQYF. CDR3 DNA sequence: TGTGCCAGCAGTTTACTCCTGGGACAGGGGATTTACGAGCAGTACTTC.